Detailed here is one T cell receptor beta chain. Sequenced by immunoSEQ multiplex PCR; TCRdb stores in-frame clones only, minus some. The data hold tens of thousands of clones, with around 93% observed a single time. This specimen comes from a study of T cell clones after liver transplantation. Across the study: As an antigen-independent comparator, third-party-reactive TCRbeta sequences came from pre-transplant mixed lymphocyte reactions. Tolerance: complete withdrawal held at least one year, liver enzymes staying within twice normal. Samples came pre-transplant, pre-randomization before withdrawal, and post-randomization after withdrawal ended.

The germline CDR1 and CDR2 sequences are SEHNR and FQNEAQ (reference sequence). The CDR3 sequence is 13 residues long. V lost 5 bases and J 5 bases, leaving 12 bases between the germline ends. Specimen: CD4+ T cells from blood, collected 25 months after liver transplant. This chain connects TRBV7-9 to TRBJ1-2; D gene ambiguous. The TCR sequence derives from a human patient who received a liver transplant. Some T cells may originate from the graft donor. The DNA of the CDR3 is TGTGCCAGCAGCCCTCCAGAGACGTATGGCTACACCTTC. It encodes CASSPPETYGYTF.